This TCR beta chain was sequenced in a study of identical twins. Germline V lookup: CDR1 MGHRA, CDR2 YSYEKL. The CDR3 runs 12 residues. Trimming left V 0 bases short and J 6 bases short, with 5 bases between. TCRdb recomputed calls from the 5' RACE reads with MiXCR, one row per CDR3 protein. The sample lists nearly 200,000 distinct CDR3 sequences; around 15% were seen once. The sample holds a few counts of this clonotype. The same specimen was also included in a second study, on T cells expressing NK-cell markers. This second report adds: Eight donors were sequenced, of whom seven were HCMV-seropositive, while the remaining one was HCMV-seronegative.

Sequencing was performed on CD8+ T cells sorted from blood. The TCR comes from a woman aged 18-29 years in good health. The chain couples TRBV4-1 to TRBJ1-1; D is unclear. The CDR3, as DNA: TGCGCCAGCAGCCAAGAAAGATCTGAAGCTTTCTTT. Protein sequence: CASSQERSEAFF.